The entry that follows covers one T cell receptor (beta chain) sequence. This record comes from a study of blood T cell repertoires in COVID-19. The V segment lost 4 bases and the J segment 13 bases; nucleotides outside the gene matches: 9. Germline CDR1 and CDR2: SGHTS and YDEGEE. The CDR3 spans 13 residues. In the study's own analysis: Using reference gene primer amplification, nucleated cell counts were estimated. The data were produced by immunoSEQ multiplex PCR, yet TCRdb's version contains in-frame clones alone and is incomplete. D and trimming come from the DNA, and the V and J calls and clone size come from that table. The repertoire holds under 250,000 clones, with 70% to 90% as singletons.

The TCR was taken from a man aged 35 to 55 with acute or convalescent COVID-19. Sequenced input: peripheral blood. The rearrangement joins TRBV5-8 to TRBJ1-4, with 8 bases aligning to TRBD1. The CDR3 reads CASSPASDRALFF. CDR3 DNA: TGTGCCAGCAGCCCGGCATCGGACAGGGCACTGTTTTTT.